The 7 T cell receptor beta chains below come from one sample, sequenced in a study of cytomegalovirus exposure and HLA in healthy donors. 60 Vbeta and 13 Jbeta primers were used in PCR. Data came from immunoSEQ multiplex PCR; TCRdb stores just in-frame clones and leaves some out. The sample yields fewer than 100,000 clones, about 80% seen once. The sequenced sample consisted of PBMCs. The receptors come from a woman in her sixties in good health and CMV-seronegative.

There are a few counts of this clone. CDR3 coding DNA: TGCGCCAGCAGCCCCCCCGGGACAGGGGGGAGGGCTGAAGCTTTCTTT. Translation gives CASSPPGTGGRAEAFF. The genes are TRBV5-1 and TRBJ1-1; TRBD1 agrees at 11 bases. The CDR3 runs to 16 residues. Germline loops: CDR1 SGHRS, CDR2 YFSETQ. The trim removed 4 bases at V and 6 bases at J, leaving 11 bases unmatched.

In the case of this clone: The junction and the germline gene differ at one end; a read error may be behind it. Here the CDR3 reads CASSLGTGGSTDTQYF. DNA of the CDR3: TGTGCCAGCAGTTTAGGGACAGGGGGTAGCACAGATACGCAGTATTTT. V is TRBV7-9 and J is TRBJ2-3; 11 nucleotides line up with TRBD1. This CDR3 has 16 residues. Germline lookup yields CDR1 SEHNR and CDR2 FQNEAQ (reference sequence). Combining the CDR3 with reference TRBV7-9 and TRBJ2-3 gives the whole variable domain DTGVSQNPRHKITKRGQNVTFRCDPISEHNRLYWYRQTLGQGPEFLTYFQNEAQLEKSRLLSDRFSAERPKGSFSTLEIQRTEQGDSAMYLCASSLGTGGSTDTQYFGPGTRLTVL.

The chain recombines TRBV15 with TRBJ2-1; 10 nucleotides line up with TRBD1. The V gene's germline CDR1 is LNHNV and CDR2 YYDKDF (reference sequence). V was clipped by 5 bases and J by 7 bases; unmatched bases: 11. The CDR3 covers 16 residues. CDR3 protein: CATSPHRDRGGNEQFF. The CDR3 DNA reads TGTGCCACCAGCCCCCACCGGGACAGGGGTGGTAATGAGCAGTTCTTC.

The rearrangement links TRBV30 to TRBJ2-4; TRBD2 aligns across 8 bases. The CDR3 contains 12 residues. Germline CDR1 and CDR2: GTSNPN and SVGIG (reference sequence). V trimming: 8 bases; J trimming: 7 bases; junction bases outside the gene matches: 7. CDR3 in amino acids: CAASGGGNIQYF. CDR3 sequence (DNA): TGTGCCGCCTCGGGAGGGGGTAACATTCAGTACTTC.

This clone occurred a few times. The J gene is TRBJ2-1, the V gene TRBV14; 8 bases agree with TRBD2. CDR3 length: 14 residues. Germline loops: CDR1 SGHDN, CDR2 FVKESK. The trim removed 2 bases at V and 7 bases at J, leaving 4 bases unmatched. CDR3 sequence reads: CASSQYGRANEQFF. The DNA for the CDR3 is TGTGCCAGCAGCCAATACGGGAGGGCGAATGAGCAGTTCTTC.

In this sample, this clone turned up once. The rearrangement links TRBV10-3 to TRBJ2-7; possible D gene TRBD2, 6 bases. The V gene's germline CDR1 is ENHRY and CDR2 SYGVKD. The V gene lost 10 bases and the J gene lost 9 bases, with 16 bases spanning the gap. The CDR3 length is 11 residues. CDR3 in amino acids: CASGPGTWQYF. The CDR3 nucleotides read TGTGCCAGCGGACCCGGGACTTGGCAGTACTTC.

This sequence joins TRBV2 and TRBJ2-2; 8 bases line up with TRBD2. The germline V gene has CDR1 SNHLY and CDR2 FYNNEI. The trim removed 3 bases at V and 4 bases at J, leaving 7 bases unmatched. This CDR3 comprises 16 residues. CDR3 loop: CASSDLTAGGTGELFF. The CDR3 DNA reads as TGTGCCAGCAGTGATCTGACGGCGGGAGGCACCGGGGAGCTGTTTTTT.